A selection of T cell receptor beta chains follows, all from one sample in a study of CD8 T cells in ankylosing spondylitis. MiXCR was run by TCRdb on the 5' RACE reads, yielding one entry per CDR3 protein. This sample has some 340,000 distinct CDR3 sequences, with about 14% found just once. Sequencing was carried out using blood, either unsorted or a sorted T cell fraction (not recorded which). The receptor source for this set is a male donor with ankylosing spondylitis or in good health (not recorded which). Both conserved end residues are part of each CDR3. D genes are given only for firm matches. Some rows mark clone size as missing; the rest say once, few, many or name a class of expanded clone.

clone size,V gene,J gene,D gene,CDR3 DNA,CDR3 protein
many,TRBV12-3/TRBV12-4,TRBJ2-7,-,TGTGCCAGCAGTACCGGGACCCACCCTTCCTACGAGCAGTACTTC,CASSTGTHPSYEQYF
many,TRBV7-8,TRBJ1-5,-,TGTGCCAGCAGCTTATCAGGACAGTTCAATCAGCCCCAGCATTTT,CASSLSGQFNQPQHF
few,TRBV5-1,TRBJ1-1,-,TGCGCCAGCAGCTTGGCCAACTTCCAGGCTGAAGCTTTCTTT,CASSLANFQAEAFF
-,TRBV20-1,TRBJ2-2,-,TGCAGTGCTAGAGGGGCCACCGGGGAGCTGTTTTTT,CSARGATGELFF
few,TRBV12-3/TRBV12-4,TRBJ2-5,-,TGTGCCAGCAGTATAAGGGGGTACCGCGCAGAGACCCAGTACTTC,CASSIRGYRAETQYF
-,TRBV5-6,TRBJ2-1,TRBD1,TGTGCCAGCAGCGGTGTGACAGGGGGCAGGGACAATGAGCAGTTCTTC,CASSGVTGGRDNEQFF
-,TRBV5-1,TRBJ1-1,-,TGCGCCAGCAGCTTGTATGGTCAGAACACTGAAGCTTTCTTT,CASSLYGQNTEAFF
few,TRBV3-1,TRBJ2-7,-,TGTGCCAGCAGCCATCTCTCCTACGAGCAGTACTTC,CASSHLSYEQYF
-,TRBV12-3/TRBV12-4,TRBJ1-1,-,TGTGCCAGCAGTATGGACAGATGGGACGCTGAAGCTTTCTTT,CASSMDRWDAEAFF
many,TRBV29-1,TRBJ2-1,TRBD2,TGCAGCGTTGTGCGGGAAGCGGGATACTCCTACAATGAGCAGTTCTTC,CSVVREAGYSYNEQFF
few,TRBV19,TRBJ2-2,-,TGTGCCAGTAGTATGGACACCCGGTACACCGGGGAGCTGTTTTTT,CASSMDTRYTGELFF
few,TRBV4-1,TRBJ2-3,-,TGCGCCAGCAGCCCTGGACTGTCCGGGGGCACAGATACGCAGTATTTT,CASSPGLSGGTDTQYF
-,TRBV3-1,TRBJ2-1,-,TGTGCCAGCAGCCAAGAACGGGGGATCTCCTACAATGAGCAGTTCTTC,CASSQERGISYNEQFF
few,TRBV18,TRBJ2-1,TRBD2,TGTGCCAGCTCACCACCGGGGAGGATGATAGCGGGAGGGAATGAGCAGTTCTTC,CASSPPGRMIAGGNEQFF
few,TRBV5-1,TRBJ1-2,-,TGCGCCAGCAGTGGACACGGCGACTATGGCTACACCTTC,CASSGHGDYGYTF
-,TRBV5-1,TRBJ2-5,TRBD2,TGCGCCAGCAGCTTTACTAGCGGGGGAGAGACCCAGTACTTC,CASSFTSGGETQYF
few,TRBV7-8,TRBJ2-3,-,TGTGCCAGCAGCCCACGAGGGCTAGCGGATACGCAGTATTTT,CASSPRGLADTQYF
-,TRBV5-8,TRBJ2-1,TRBD2,TGTGCCAGCAGCCCCGGGACTAGCTTGAGCTCCTACAATGAGCAGTTCTTC,CASSPGTSLSSYNEQFF
-,TRBV20-1,TRBJ1-1,TRBD1,TGCAGTGCTAGGTGGGACAGGGGAGCTGAAGCTTTCTTT,CSARWDRGAEAFF
-,TRBV24-1,TRBJ2-1,TRBD2,TGTGCCACCAGTGATTCTAGCGGGCCTTACAATGAGCAGTTCTTC,CATSDSSGPYNEQFF
-,TRBV12-3/TRBV12-4,TRBJ1-1,TRBD1,TGTGCCACTCGAATTGGACAGGCAAGTGAAGCTTTCTTT,CATRIGQASEAFF
few,TRBV12-3/TRBV12-4,TRBJ2-3,TRBD2,TGTGCCAGCAGTGGACTAGCGGGGGACGGAGATACGCAGTATTTT,CASSGLAGDGDTQYF